The 24 T cell receptor beta chains listed next were all sequenced from one sample in a study of blood T cell repertoires in COVID-19. Data came from immunoSEQ multiplex PCR; TCRdb stores just in-frame clones and leaves some out. The table shows about 230,000 clones, with 65% to 85% occurring only once. Sequenced: peripheral blood. These receptors came from a man in his forties or fifties with active or convalescent COVID-19.

This clone appeared a single time. CDR3 sequence (DNA): TGTGCTAGTGGTTTCCGGACAGGGAACACTGAAGCTTTCTTT. Translation gives CASGFRTGNTEAFF. This chain connects TRBV12-5 to TRBJ1-1; 7 bases map to TRBD1. Per germline, CDR1 LGHNT and CDR2 FRNRAP. The CDR3 has 14 residues. The trim removed 3 bases at V and 1 base at J, leaving 2 bases unmatched.

V is TRBV9 and J is TRBJ2-1; 8 nucleotides align to TRBD1. In germline, CDR1 is SGDLS, CDR2 YYNGEE. The CDR3 length is 16 residues. Trimming at V came to 0 bases and at J to 6 bases, leaving 8 bases not matched to a gene. The CDR3 bases are TGTGCCAGCAGCGTAGAGGGGCAGGGGGCCTCCAATGAGCAGTTCTTC. Residues: CASSVEGQGASNEQFF. Variable domain in full (rest from reference TRBV9 and TRBJ2-1): DSGVTQTPKHLITATGQRVTLRCSPRSGDLSVYWYQQSLDQGLQFLIQYYNGEERAKGNILERFSAQQFPDLHSELNLSSLELGDSALYFCASSVEGQGASNEQFFGPGTRLTVL.

This clone was detected once. The V and J genes are TRBV3-1 (or the pseudogene TRBV3-2) and TRBJ2-3, with TRBD2 matching over 7 bases. The J segment lost 0 bases and the V segment lost 5 bases, leaving 8 bases of the junction unmatched. The germline V gene has CDR1 LGHDT and CDR2 YNNKEL (reference sequence). The CDR3 is made up of 16 amino acids. CDR3 bases: TGTGCCAGCAGCAGAGGGAATAGCGGGAGCACAGATACGCAGTATTTT. Translated, it gives CASSRGNSGSTDTQYF.

The genes are TRBV24-1 and TRBJ2-7; 7 bases align to TRBD1. After removal of 4 bases from V and 0 bases from J, the junction contained 5 bases not matched to a gene. CDR3 length: 15 residues. From germline, CDR1 is KGHDR and CDR2 SFDVKD. The CDR3: CATSDDRVNSYEQYF. The DNA of the CDR3 is TGTGCCACCAGTGACGACAGGGTTAACTCCTACGAGCAGTACTTC.

The chain uses TRBV19 and TRBJ2-7; TRBD2 matches at 7 bases. The J segment lost 4 bases and the V segment lost 3 bases, leaving 9 bases of the junction unmatched. Germline V gene sequence: CDR1 LNHDA, CDR2 SQIVND (reference sequence). This CDR3 comprises 15 residues. As DNA, the CDR3 is TGTGCCAGTAGTATCGGGGAGGGGTTTAGGTACGAGCAGTACTTC. This translates into CASSIGEGFRYEQYF.

The V gene is TRBV18, the J gene TRBJ2-2; 10 positions match TRBD1. This CDR3 comprises 15 residues. From germline, CDR1 is KGHSH and CDR2 LQKENI. Trimming at V came to 5 bases and at J to 5 bases, leaving 5 bases not matched to a gene. CDR3: CASSVDRGQTGELFF. Written as DNA, the CDR3 is TGTGCCAGCTCAGTCGACAGGGGGCAAACCGGGGAGCTGTTTTTT. Looking up the rest from reference TRBV18 and TRBJ2-2 gives the full variable domain: NAGVMQNPRHLVRRRGQEARLRCSPMKGHSHVYWYRQLPEEGLKFMVYLQKENIIDESGMPKERFSAEFPKEGPSILRIQQVVRGDSAAYFCASSVDRGQTGELFFGEGSRLTVL.

This rearrangement joins TRBV18 to TRBJ1-1; weak D call: TRBD1 (6 bases). The CDR3 extends over 13 amino acids. Germline loops: CDR1 KGHSH, CDR2 LQKENI. V was cut by 2 bases and J by 3 bases, with 7 bases left in between. DNA of the CDR3: TGTGCCAGCTCACCAAACAGGGACACTGAAGCTTTCTTT. Its translation: CASSPNRDTEAFF.

The genes are TRBV5-6 and TRBJ2-3, with D hard to call. Germline CDR1 and CDR2: SGHDT and YYEEEE. The CDR3 consists of 13 residues. Trimming shortened V by 0 bases and J by 4 bases, and 6 bases separated the two germline ends. The CDR3 spells CASSLGSSDTQYF. Here the CDR3 DNA reads TGTGCCAGCAGCTTGGGTAGTTCAGATACGCAGTATTTT.

This sequence joins TRBV29-1 and TRBJ1-4; weak D call: TRBD1 (5 bases). Between the trimmed V and J ends, which lost 7 bases and 3 bases, there was a span of 12 bases. There are 13 residues in the CDR3. Germline V gene data show CDR1 as SQVTM and CDR2 as ANQGSEA. CDR3 sequence (DNA): TGCAGCGGTCTGGACACCCCTAATGAAAAACTGTTTTTT. This gives the protein CSGLDTPNEKLFF.

This clone was seen a single time. J is TRBJ2-2 and V is TRBV19; 7 nucleotides agree with TRBD1. The germline V gene has CDR1 LNHDA and CDR2 SQIVND (reference sequence). The CDR3 covers 17 residues. V trimming: 0 bases; J trimming: 3 bases; junction bases outside the gene matches: 7. CDR3 in amino acids: CASSIEQGSKHTGELFF. CDR3 sequence (DNA): TGTGCCAGTAGTATAGAACAGGGGAGTAAGCACACCGGGGAGCTGTTTTTT.

This clone was observed a handful of times. This chain links TRBV9 with TRBJ2-5; D is possibly TRBD2 (6 bases). Germline loops: CDR1 SGDLS, CDR2 YYNGEE. Trimming cost V 4 bases and J 0 bases, with 10 bases left between them. The CDR3 consists of 14 residues. CDR3 amino acids: CASSLRGYQETQYF. CDR3 in DNA: TGTGCCAGCAGCTTGCGGGGCTACCAAGAGACCCAGTACTTC.

V is TRBV6-5 and J is TRBJ2-5; 8 bases are shared with TRBD2. The J segment lost 1 base and the V segment lost 11 bases, leaving 9 bases of the junction unmatched. The germline V gene has CDR1 MNHEY and CDR2 SVGAGI. The CDR3 length is 14 residues. CDR3 loop: CAVTVAGFQETQYF. The DNA for the CDR3 is TGTGCCGTCACGGTAGCGGGGTTCCAAGAGACCCAGTACTTC.

The CDR3 spells CASNKRTGSYGYTF. Here the CDR3 DNA reads TGTGCCAGCAACAAGAGGACAGGGAGCTATGGCTACACCTTC. The rearrangement links TRBV6-5 to TRBJ1-2; the match to TRBD1 covers 8 bases. CDR1 MNHEY and CDR2 SVGAGI come from the germline V gene. Trimming removed 7 bases from V and 4 bases from J; junction bases left unmatched: 8. The CDR3 spans 14 residues.

The chain uses TRBV5-4 and TRBJ2-2; the D gene is possibly TRBD2 (6 bases). The germline gives CDR1 SGHNT, CDR2 YYREEE (reference sequence). Trimming left V 0 bases short and J 4 bases short, with 10 bases between. This CDR3 spans 15 amino acids. CDR3 sequence (DNA): TGTGCCAGCAGCTTGGATCCCGGGGGCACCGGGGAGCTGTTTTTT. Translation: CASSLDPGGTGELFF.

This clone was counted a few times. The chain recombines TRBV29-1 with TRBJ2-1, with 9 bases aligning to TRBD2. The CDR3 consists of 14 residues. Per germline, CDR1 SQVTM and CDR2 ANQGSEA. The trim removed 2 bases at V and 4 bases at J, leaving 3 bases unmatched. Here the CDR3 reads CSVELAGGYNEQFF. CDR3 coding DNA: TGCAGCGTTGAACTGGCGGGAGGGTACAATGAGCAGTTCTTC.

CDR3 in amino acids: CATADRGFEQYF. The DNA of the CDR3 is TGTGCCACCGCAGATCGGGGTTTCGAGCAGTACTTC. V usage is TRBV15 and J usage is TRBJ2-7; the D gene is possibly TRBD2 (5 bases). Germline assignment: CDR1 LNHNV and CDR2 YYDKDF (reference sequence). The CDR3 is made up of 12 amino acids. With 8 bases removed from V and 6 bases from J, the gap between germline ends came to 14 bases.

The chain links TRBV6-5 to TRBJ2-1; 10 bases line up with TRBD2. CDR3 length: 16 residues. CDR1 is MNHEY, CDR2 SVGAGI, per germline. Unmatched junction bases numbered 10, after V lost 2 bases and J lost 9 bases. The CDR3 region is CASSYQFRAGGVEQFF. For the CDR3, the DNA is TGTGCCAGCAGTTACCAGTTTAGAGCGGGAGGGGTTGAGCAGTTCTTC.

The chain is built from TRBV12-3 or TRBV12-4 and TRBJ2-7, with 7 bases identical to TRBD1. Losses at the gene ends were 2 bases for V and 5 bases for J; bases not matched to a gene: 3. The CDR3 is 13 residues long. The CDR3 DNA sequence: TGTGCCAGCAGTTTATGGACAGGCGACGAGCAGTACTTC. Encoded protein: CASSLWTGDEQYF.

The chain combines TRBV18 with TRBJ2-7; tentatively, D is TRBD1 (6 bases). This CDR3 is built from 14 residues. V was shortened by 5 bases and J by 4 bases, with 15 bases between the two germline ends. Germline CDR1 KGHSH, CDR2 LQKENI. CDR3 sequence reads: CASSARGQGYEQYF. The CDR3 DNA is TGTGCCAGCTCAGCCCGGGGCCAGGGGTACGAGCAGTACTTC.

The chain employs TRBV28 and TRBJ1-1, with unresolved D. Looked up from germline, CDR1 is MDHEN and CDR2 is SYDVKM. The CDR3 spans 12 residues. The germline V and J ends were trimmed by 3 bases and 7 bases, with 9 bases remaining between them. The CDR3 DNA is TGTGCCAGCAGTTTTGTACCGAGTGAAGCTTTCTTT. It specifies CASSFVPSEAFF.

The chain uses TRBV19 and TRBJ2-2, with TRBD2 matching over 9 bases. The CDR3 has 17 amino acids. Germline V gene data show CDR1 as LNHDA and CDR2 as SQIVND (reference sequence). The V and J ends lost 0 bases and 0 bases, in that order; junction bases with no gene match: 2. The CDR3, as DNA: TGTGCCAGTAGTATAGATCTAGCGGGGTCGAACACCGGGGAGCTGTTTTTT. Its translation is CASSIDLAGSNTGELFF.

The chain links TRBV7-2 to TRBJ2-7; D call uncertain. Germline V gives CDR1 SGHTA, CDR2 FQGNSA. The V end was cut by 1 base, the J end by 5 bases, with 9 bases between. CDR3 length: 13 residues. The CDR3 reads CASSLERSHEQYF. The CDR3 nucleotides are TGTGCCAGCAGCTTAGAACGTAGCCACGAGCAGTACTTC.

V gene TRBV9 combines with J gene TRBJ1-2; tentative D call: TRBD1 (5 bases). The CDR3 is 12 amino acids. CDR1 is SGDLS and CDR2 is YYNGEE in the germline V gene. V lost 6 bases and J 8 bases, leaving 14 bases between the germline ends. The CDR3, as DNA: TGTGCCAGCACTCGTTCGGGGGAGGGCTACACCTTC. Translated: CASTRSGEGYTF.

The rearrangement links TRBV6-2 or TRBV6-3 to TRBJ1-3, with D tentatively TRBD1 (5 bases). CDR1 is MNHEY, CDR2 SVGEGT, per germline. This CDR3 has 14 residues. The V end was cut by 2 bases, the J end by 1 base, with 6 bases between. The CDR3 loop reads CASSYGGSGNTIYF. In DNA, the CDR3 is TGTGCCAGCAGTTACGGGGGGTCTGGAAACACCATATATTTT.